This T cell receptor (beta chain) is drawn from a study of T cell responses to AZD1222 COVID-19 vaccine (dated by TCRdb to 2020 to 2023). At the level of the whole study: TCR sequencing was performed for 230 to 250 trial participants, of whom roughly 200 were given two doses of AZD1222 and approximately 25 were given two doses of MenACWY control vaccine. Enrollment into the trials was organized by age into subgroups of 18-55, 56-69 and 70-plus years, and those subgroups contained roughly 140, 27 and 60 TCR-sequenced participants, respectively.

The CDR3 regions of human TCRbeta chains were analyzed by immunosequencing. In the authors' own workflow: Repertoire TCRs were matched against a reference library of SARS-CoV-2-specific TCRs generated with the MIRA antigen-specificity platform. Breadth meant the fraction of unique TCRs that were SARS-CoV-2-associated, whereas depth meant the fraction of total T cells that were SARS-CoV-2-associated. Each spike-specific TCR was assigned to its reactive spike region and to a CD4 or CD8 class using the MIRA data. Log10-transformed breadth and depth values were compared by one-way ANOVA with Sidak's multiple comparisons tests. This immuneACCESS table, as held by TCRdb, lists in-frame sequences with V and J called but not all clones. Of the missing ones, under half trace to an unresolved V gene in checked studies; the others have no known cause. V and J calls and clone size are as listed in that table; D and trimming were resolved from the DNA. For this sample the table gives approximately 89,000 clones, of which about 86% were detected only once. The top ten clones comprise more than 5% of the sample.

What the time point label conveys for this sample: about 28 days (+/-7) after the second vaccine dose. AZD1222 recipients with second doses at about 4 weeks or about 12 weeks were pooled, because spike-specific TCR depth and breadth did not differ between schedules. The vaccinee samples were drawn from two UK trials, COV001 and COV002, one of which was a single-blind randomized controlled phase 2/3 trial testing AZD1222 (ChAdOx1 nCoV-19) in healthy adults. For TCRbeta chain sequencing, PBMC samples from trial participants were taken at day 0 and at day 28 after the second dose. As concerns this clone: The antigen it recognizes is unknown. Per-nucleotide qualities are absent, and no much larger clonotype sits a single base away.

What the authors observed across the whole study: The whole spike protein was spanned by vaccine-associated CD4 TCRs, and dominant responses were seen in regions 160-218 and 743-854. Most participants were white British and females outnumbered males, and the authors suggested that clonal diversity may have been underestimated. Because no samples from the day 14 peak response were available, repertoires could be characterized only after the peak T cell response. Conclusions about previously exposed vaccinees are limited, since just a handful of AZD1222 recipients were seropositive for SARS-CoV-2 at baseline. A significant rise in spike-specific TCR breadth and depth was observed after two AZD1222 doses relative to day 0 and relative to MenACWY recipients. Reportedly, almost half of the unique spike-specific TCRs recognized epitopes lying outside the regions that are mutated in the B.1.351 and B.1.1.7 variants. The 56-69-year group was small, and its depth increase did not reach significance, likely because of low power.

V gives up 7 bases and J gives up 2 bases, and the segment between their germline ends measures 13 bases. The CDR3 goes from the cysteine to the phenylalanine over 13 residues. The DNA shown is the 39-base CDR3, in frame from base 1. The germline V gene encodes CDR1 SQVTM and CDR2 ANQGSEA. In this chain, TRBV29-1 is recombined with TRBJ2-3; no D segment can be confidently identified. This receptor was obtained from an adult who received the AZD1222 COVID-19 vaccine. Here the sequenced sample was peripheral blood, taken 28 days after the second AZD1222 dose. The CDR3 loop reads CSALGQHTDTQYF. The nucleotides are TGCAGCGCCCTTGGGCAGCACACAGATACGCAGTATTTT.